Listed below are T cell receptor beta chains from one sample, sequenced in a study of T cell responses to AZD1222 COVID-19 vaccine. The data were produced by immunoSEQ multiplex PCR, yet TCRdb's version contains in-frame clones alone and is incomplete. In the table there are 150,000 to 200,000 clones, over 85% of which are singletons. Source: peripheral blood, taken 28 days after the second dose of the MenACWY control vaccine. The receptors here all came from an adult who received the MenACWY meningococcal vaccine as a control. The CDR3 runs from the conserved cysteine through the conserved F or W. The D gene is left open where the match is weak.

CASRQREPNEQFF,TRBD2,TRBV12-3/TRBV12-4
CATKPRGTQPQHF,-,TRBV19
CASSIGESNQPQHF,-,TRBV19
CASSLVGDRAEQYF,TRBD1,TRBV7-2
CASRTGGSTEAFF,-,TRBV3-1/TRBV3-2
CASSPPTTTGTGLRGYTF,TRBD1,TRBV18
CASSLTTSGSGDTQYF,TRBD2,TRBV7-9
CASSIRDRPTEQYF,TRBD1,TRBV19
CASTRGGRAPSGYTF,-,TRBV6-5
CASSKRGLAGYTQYF,TRBD2,TRBV7-2
CATGRSETQYF,-,TRBV10-3